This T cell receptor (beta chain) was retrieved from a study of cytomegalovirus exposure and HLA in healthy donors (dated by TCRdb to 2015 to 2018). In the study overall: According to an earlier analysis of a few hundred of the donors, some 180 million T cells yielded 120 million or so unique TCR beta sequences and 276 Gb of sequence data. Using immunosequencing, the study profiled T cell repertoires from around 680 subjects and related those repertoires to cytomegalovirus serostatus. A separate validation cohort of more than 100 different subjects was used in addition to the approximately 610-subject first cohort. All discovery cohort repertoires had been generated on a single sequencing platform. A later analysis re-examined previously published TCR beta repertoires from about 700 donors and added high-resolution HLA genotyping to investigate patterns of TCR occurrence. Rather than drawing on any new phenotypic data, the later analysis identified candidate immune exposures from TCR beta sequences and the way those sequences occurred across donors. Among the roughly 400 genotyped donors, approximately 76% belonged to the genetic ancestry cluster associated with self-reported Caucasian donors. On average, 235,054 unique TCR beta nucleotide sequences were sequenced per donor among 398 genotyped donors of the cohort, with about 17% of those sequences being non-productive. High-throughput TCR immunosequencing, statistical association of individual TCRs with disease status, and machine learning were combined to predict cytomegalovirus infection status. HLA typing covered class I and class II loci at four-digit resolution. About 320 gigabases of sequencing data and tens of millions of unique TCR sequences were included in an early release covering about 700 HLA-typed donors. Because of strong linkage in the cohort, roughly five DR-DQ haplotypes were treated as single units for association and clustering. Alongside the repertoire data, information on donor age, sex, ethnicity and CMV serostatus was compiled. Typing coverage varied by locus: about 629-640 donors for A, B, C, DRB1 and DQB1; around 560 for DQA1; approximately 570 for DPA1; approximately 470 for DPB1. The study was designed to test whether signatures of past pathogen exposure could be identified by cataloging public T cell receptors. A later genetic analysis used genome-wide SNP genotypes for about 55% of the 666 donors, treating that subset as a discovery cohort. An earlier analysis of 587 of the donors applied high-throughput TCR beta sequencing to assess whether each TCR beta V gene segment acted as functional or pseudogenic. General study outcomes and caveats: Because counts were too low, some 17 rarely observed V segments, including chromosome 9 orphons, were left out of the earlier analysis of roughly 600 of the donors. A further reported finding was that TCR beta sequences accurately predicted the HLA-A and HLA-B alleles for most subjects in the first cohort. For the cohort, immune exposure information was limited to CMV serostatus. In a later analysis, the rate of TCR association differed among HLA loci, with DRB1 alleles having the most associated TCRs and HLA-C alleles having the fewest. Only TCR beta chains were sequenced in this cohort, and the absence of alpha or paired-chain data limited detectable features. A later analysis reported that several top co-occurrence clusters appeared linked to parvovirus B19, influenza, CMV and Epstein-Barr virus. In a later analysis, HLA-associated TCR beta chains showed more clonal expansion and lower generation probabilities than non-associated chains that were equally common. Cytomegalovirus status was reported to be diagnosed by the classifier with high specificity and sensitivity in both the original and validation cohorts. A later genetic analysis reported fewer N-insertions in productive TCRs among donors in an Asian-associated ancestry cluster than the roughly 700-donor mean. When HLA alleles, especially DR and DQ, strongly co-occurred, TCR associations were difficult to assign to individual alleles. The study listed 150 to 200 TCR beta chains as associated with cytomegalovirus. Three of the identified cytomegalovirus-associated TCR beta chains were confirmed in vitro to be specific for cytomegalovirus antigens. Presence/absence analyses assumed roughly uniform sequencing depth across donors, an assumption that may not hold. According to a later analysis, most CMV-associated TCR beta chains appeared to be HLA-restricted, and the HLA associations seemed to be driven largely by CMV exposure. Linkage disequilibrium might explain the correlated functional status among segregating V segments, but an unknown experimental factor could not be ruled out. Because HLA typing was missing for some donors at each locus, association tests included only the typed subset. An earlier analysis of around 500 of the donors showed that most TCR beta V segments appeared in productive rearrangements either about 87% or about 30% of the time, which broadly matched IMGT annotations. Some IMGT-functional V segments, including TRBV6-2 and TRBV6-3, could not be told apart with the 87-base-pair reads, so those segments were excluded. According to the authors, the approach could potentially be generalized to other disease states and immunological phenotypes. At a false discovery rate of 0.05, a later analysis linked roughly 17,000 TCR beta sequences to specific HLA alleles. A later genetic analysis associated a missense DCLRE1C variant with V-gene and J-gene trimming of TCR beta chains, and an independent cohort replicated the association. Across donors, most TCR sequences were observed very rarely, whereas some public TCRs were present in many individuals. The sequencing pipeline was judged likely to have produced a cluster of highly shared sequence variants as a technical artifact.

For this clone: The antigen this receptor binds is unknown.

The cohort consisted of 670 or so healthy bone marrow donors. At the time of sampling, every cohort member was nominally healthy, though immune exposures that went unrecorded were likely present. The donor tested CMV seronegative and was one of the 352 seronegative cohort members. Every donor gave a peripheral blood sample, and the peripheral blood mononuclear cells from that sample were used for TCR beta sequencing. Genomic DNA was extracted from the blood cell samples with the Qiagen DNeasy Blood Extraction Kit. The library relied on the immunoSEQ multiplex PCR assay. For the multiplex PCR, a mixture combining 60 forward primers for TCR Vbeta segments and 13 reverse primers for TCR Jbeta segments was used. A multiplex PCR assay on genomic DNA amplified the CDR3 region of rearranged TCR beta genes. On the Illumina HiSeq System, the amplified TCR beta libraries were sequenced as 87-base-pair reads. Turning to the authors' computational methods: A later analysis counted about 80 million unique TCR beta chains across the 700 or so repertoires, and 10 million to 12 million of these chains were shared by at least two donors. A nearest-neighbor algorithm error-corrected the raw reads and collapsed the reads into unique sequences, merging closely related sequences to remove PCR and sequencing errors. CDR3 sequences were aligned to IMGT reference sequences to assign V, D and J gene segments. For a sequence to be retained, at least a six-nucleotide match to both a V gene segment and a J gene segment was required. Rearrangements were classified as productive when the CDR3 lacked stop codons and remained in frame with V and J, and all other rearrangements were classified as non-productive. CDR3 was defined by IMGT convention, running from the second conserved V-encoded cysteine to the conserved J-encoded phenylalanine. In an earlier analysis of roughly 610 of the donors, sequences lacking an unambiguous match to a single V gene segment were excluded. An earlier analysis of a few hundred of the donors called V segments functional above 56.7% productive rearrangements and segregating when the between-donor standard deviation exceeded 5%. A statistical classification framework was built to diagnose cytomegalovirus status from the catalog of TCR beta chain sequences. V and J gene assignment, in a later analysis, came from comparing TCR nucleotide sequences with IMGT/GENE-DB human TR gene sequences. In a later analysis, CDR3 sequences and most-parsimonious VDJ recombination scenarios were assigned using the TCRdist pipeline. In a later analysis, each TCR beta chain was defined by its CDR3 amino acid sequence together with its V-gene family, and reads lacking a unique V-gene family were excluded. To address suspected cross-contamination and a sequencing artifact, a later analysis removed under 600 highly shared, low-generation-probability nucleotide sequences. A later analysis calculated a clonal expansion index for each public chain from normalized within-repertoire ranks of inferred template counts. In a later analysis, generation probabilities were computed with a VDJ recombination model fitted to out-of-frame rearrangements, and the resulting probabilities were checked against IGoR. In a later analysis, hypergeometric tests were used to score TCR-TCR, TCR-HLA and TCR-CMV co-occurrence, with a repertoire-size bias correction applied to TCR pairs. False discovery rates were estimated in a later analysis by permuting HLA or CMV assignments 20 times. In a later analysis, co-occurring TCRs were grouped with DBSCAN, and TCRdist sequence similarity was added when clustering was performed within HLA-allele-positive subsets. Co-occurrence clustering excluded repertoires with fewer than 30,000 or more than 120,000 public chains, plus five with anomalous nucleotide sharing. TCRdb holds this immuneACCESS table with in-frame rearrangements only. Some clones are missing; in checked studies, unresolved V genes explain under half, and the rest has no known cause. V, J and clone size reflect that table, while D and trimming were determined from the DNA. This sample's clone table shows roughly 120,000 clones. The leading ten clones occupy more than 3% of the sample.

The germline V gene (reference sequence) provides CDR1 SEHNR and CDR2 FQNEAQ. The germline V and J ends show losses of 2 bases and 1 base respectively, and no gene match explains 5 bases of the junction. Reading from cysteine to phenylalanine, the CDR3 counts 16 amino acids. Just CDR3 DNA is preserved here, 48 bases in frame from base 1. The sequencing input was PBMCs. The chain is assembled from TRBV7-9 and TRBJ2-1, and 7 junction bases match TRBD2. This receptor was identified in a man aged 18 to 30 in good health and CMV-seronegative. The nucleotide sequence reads TGTGCCAGCAGCTTAACGGGAGCGGGGTCCTACAATGAGCAGTTCTTC. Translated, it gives CASSLTGAGSYNEQFF.